The 18 T cell receptor beta chains reported below all come from one sample, sequenced in a study of control samples from healthy donors and cancer patients. TCRdb keeps only in-frame clones here, not all; method: immunoSEQ multiplex PCR. The sample lists about 170,000 clones; approximately 94% were seen once. The source material was blood. The receptors here all came from a woman under 30 in good health.

This clone was observed a handful of times. V is TRBV10-2 and J is TRBJ2-3; tentatively, D is TRBD2 (7 bases). CDR1 is WSHSY, CDR2 SAAADI, per germline. The CDR3 has 14 residues. V dropped 3 bases and J dropped 4 bases, with 11 bases sitting between them. The CDR3 bases are TGCGCCAGCAGTGATAGGGGGGGGCCAGATACGCAGTATTTT. This translates into CASSDRGGPDTQYF.

This clone appeared a single time. This chain links TRBV4-1 with TRBJ1-2, with D unresolved. In germline, CDR1 is MGHRA, CDR2 YSYEKL. V was clipped by 4 bases and J by 4 bases, with 13 bases between them. The CDR3 length is 14 residues. The chain's CDR3 is CASSPAGIGYGYTF. The CDR3 DNA follows: TGCGCCAGCAGCCCTGCTGGAATCGGCTATGGCTACACCTTC.

This chain uses TRBV5-6 with TRBJ1-6, with TRBD1 matching 10 bases. Germline CDR1 is SGHDT and CDR2 is YYEEEE. The CDR3 contains 15 residues. With 2 bases clipped from V and 13 bases from J, the junction kept 9 bases outside the gene matches. CDR3 protein: CASSFEGTGVPPLHF. The CDR3 DNA is TGTGCCAGCAGCTTTGAGGGGACAGGGGTTCCCCCCCTCCACTTT.

This chain uses TRBV28 with TRBJ1-2, with 9 bases fitting TRBD1. Unmatched junction bases numbered 5, after V lost 5 bases and J lost 7 bases. Germline V gene data show CDR1 as MDHEN and CDR2 as SYDVKM. The CDR3 length is 13 residues. The CDR3 loop reads CASSDGTGFGYTF. CDR3 coding DNA: TGTGCCAGCAGTGACGGGACAGGGTTTGGCTACACCTTC.

The DNA for the CDR3 is TGTGCCAGCAGCCTTATTTGGGGGGCGAGGAACACTGAAGCTTTCTTT. The encoded protein is CASSLIWGARNTEAFF. This sequence joins TRBV7-2 and TRBJ1-1, with D perhaps TRBD1 (6 bases). The CDR3 sequence is 16 residues long. In germline, CDR1 is SGHTA, CDR2 FQGNSA. V lost 5 bases and J lost 1, with 17 bases in between.

The rearrangement joins TRBV7-9 to TRBJ2-7; 8 bases are shared with TRBD2. CDR3 length: 17 amino acids. The germline V gene encodes CDR1 SEHNR and CDR2 FQNEAQ (reference sequence). The ends lost 5 bases at V and 3 bases at J; junction bases unmatched: 15. The CDR3 spells CASSGDHILADYYEQYF. CDR3 coding DNA: TGTGCCAGCAGCGGTGACCATATACTAGCGGACTACTACGAGCAGTACTTC.

The chain joins TRBV7-3 to TRBJ2-1; D is tentatively TRBD1 or TRBD2 (6 bases each). Germline V gene data show CDR1 as SGHTA and CDR2 as FQGTGA. Between the trimmed V and J ends, which lost 5 bases and 0 bases, there was a span of 11 bases. The CDR3 runs 15 residues. Here the CDR3 DNA reads TGTGCCAGCAGCGCGGGGACAAACTCCTACAATGAGCAGTTCTTC. This translates into CASSAGTNSYNEQFF.

V is TRBV27 and J is TRBJ2-3; 7 nucleotides match TRBD2. CDR1 MNHEY and CDR2 SMNVEV come from the germline V gene (reference sequence). CDR3 length equals 16 residues. The V and J ends lost 3 bases and 2 bases, in that order; junction bases with no gene match: 8. CDR3 protein: CASSFVTGGPTDTQYF. In DNA form, the CDR3 reads TGTGCCAGCAGTTTCGTAACGGGAGGACCCACAGATACGCAGTATTTT.

The chain is built from TRBV4-1 and TRBJ2-3; possible D gene TRBD2, 6 bases. V gave up 0 bases and J gave up 5 bases, with 21 bases separating them. The CDR3 loop spans 18 amino acids. The germline V gene encodes CDR1 MGHRA and CDR2 YSYEKL. CDR3 residues: CASSQEGRAGGYGDTQYF. Written as DNA, the CDR3 is TGCGCCAGCAGCCAAGAGGGGCGGGCCGGGGGTTACGGAGATACGCAGTATTTT.

The chain has TRBV7-2 and TRBJ2-7; D may be TRBD2 (6 bases). This CDR3 has 16 residues. Per the germline V gene, CDR1 is SGHTA and CDR2 is FQGNSA. V was shortened by 5 bases and J by 3 bases, with 20 bases between the two germline ends. CDR3 sequence: CASSIAVAPGGYEQYF. CDR3 nucleotides: TGTGCCAGCAGCATCGCCGTGGCTCCCGGGGGCTACGAGCAGTACTTC.

V and J are TRBV5-1 and TRBJ1-1; D possibly corresponds to TRBD1 (6 bases). Germline V gene data show CDR1 as SGHRS and CDR2 as YFSETQ. Trimming cost V 0 bases and J 2 bases, with 8 bases left between them. The CDR3 extends over 14 amino acids. The DNA for the CDR3 is TGCGCCAGCAGCTTGGCGGGGGGCAACACTGAAGCTTTCTTT. As protein: CASSLAGGNTEAFF.

The chain is built from TRBV5-6 and TRBJ1-1, with D unclear. Trimming took 4 bases from V and 1 from J, leaving 11 bases between them. Germline V CDR1 and CDR2: SGHDT, YYEEEE. This CDR3 is built from 14 residues. In DNA, the CDR3 is TGTGCCAGCAGCACTGATCTGAGGAACACTGAAGCTTTCTTT. Its protein is CASSTDLRNTEAFF.

The gene calls are TRBV11-2 and TRBJ1-1; D is possibly TRBD1 (6 bases). Per germline, CDR1 SGHAT and CDR2 FQNNGV. This CDR3 contains 15 residues. Trimming stripped 8 bases from V and 6 bases from J, with 22 bases between. This CDR3 is CASHLTGALGSEAFF. CDR3 nucleotide sequence: TGTGCCAGCCACCTGACGGGGGCCCTTGGGTCTGAAGCTTTCTTT.

V and J are TRBV12-3 or TRBV12-4 and TRBJ1-2, with 8 bases matching TRBD1. Unmatched junction bases numbered 7, after V lost 5 bases and J lost 8 bases. The CDR3 is 13 amino acids. The CDR3 region has the DNA TGTGCCAGCAGTCCGGACAGGGAGGGAGGCTACACCTTC. Translation gives CASSPDREGGYTF.

This chain uses TRBV6-5 with TRBJ1-1; no clear D. Trimming removed 2 bases at V and 2 bases at J, with 6 bases between. Germline V gives CDR1 MNHEY, CDR2 SVGAGI. The CDR3 is 13 residues long. The CDR3 nucleotides are TGTGCCAGCAGTTACGAAGTAAACACTGAAGCTTTCTTT. Residues: CASSYEVNTEAFF.

CDR3 bases: TGTGCCAGCAGTTACACGGACAGGGAAGCTTTCTTT. This sequence encodes CASSYTDREAFF. This chain connects TRBV6-6 to TRBJ1-1, with 7 bases matching TRBD1. Germline-derived CDR1 and CDR2 are MNHNY and SVGAGI (reference sequence). This CDR3 has 12 residues. Trimming took 2 bases from V and 8 from J; bases not matched to a gene: 2.

The chain uses TRBV20-1 and TRBJ2-5; the match to TRBD2 covers 8 bases. CDR1 and CDR2 from the germline V gene are DFQATT and SNEGSKA (reference sequence). This CDR3 comprises 11 residues. The CDR3 coding sequence is TGCAGCGGGGGGGCCCAAGAGACCCAGTACTTC. As protein: CSGGAQETQYF.

This clone was detected a few times. The chain joins TRBV7-8 to TRBJ1-4; 7 nucleotides align to TRBD1. V gave up 1 base and J gave up 5 bases; unmatched junction bases: 7. The length of the CDR3 is 16 residues. The germline V gene has CDR1 SGHVS and CDR2 FQNEAQ. CDR3 in amino acids: CASSLGQGPRNEKLFF. Here the CDR3 DNA reads TGTGCCAGCAGCTTAGGACAGGGTCCGAGGAATGAAAAACTGTTTTTT.